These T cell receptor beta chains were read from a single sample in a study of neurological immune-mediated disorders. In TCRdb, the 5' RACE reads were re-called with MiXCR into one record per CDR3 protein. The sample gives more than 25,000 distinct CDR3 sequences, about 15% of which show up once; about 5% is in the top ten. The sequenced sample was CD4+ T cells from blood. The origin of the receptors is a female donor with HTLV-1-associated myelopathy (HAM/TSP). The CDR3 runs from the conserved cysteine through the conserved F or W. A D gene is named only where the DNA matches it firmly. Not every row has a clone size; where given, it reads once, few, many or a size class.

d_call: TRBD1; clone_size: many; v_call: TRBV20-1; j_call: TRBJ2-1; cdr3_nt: TGCAGTGTCAAAACAGGGGCAGGTTCCTACAATGAGCAGTTCTTC; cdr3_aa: CSVKTGAGSYNEQFF
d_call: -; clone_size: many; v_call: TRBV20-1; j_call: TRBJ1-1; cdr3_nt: TGCAGTGCTAGTCCCAGAACACTTCCGAACACTGAAGCTTTCTTT; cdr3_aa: CSASPRTLPNTEAFF
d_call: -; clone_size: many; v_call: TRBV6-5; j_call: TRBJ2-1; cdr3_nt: TGTGCCAGCAGTTACTCGGGTAGGAGGGCCAGCTCCTACAATGAGCAGTTCTTC; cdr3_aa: CASSYSGRRASSYNEQFF
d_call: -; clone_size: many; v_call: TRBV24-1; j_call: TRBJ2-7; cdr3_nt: TGTGCCACCAGTGATTTGCAGGGGAGGGAGCAGTACTTC; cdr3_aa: CATSDLQGREQYF
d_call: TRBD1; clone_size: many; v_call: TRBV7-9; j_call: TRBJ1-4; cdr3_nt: TGTGCCAGCAGCCGACAGGGGACGAGAAATGAAAAACTGTTTTTT; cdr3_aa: CASSRQGTRNEKLFF
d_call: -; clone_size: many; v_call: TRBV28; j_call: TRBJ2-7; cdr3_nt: TGTGCCAGCATCCCGACAGCGTTCTCCTACGAGCAGTACTTC; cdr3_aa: CASIPTAFSYEQYF
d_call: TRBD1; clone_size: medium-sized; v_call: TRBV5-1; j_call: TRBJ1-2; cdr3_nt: TGCGCCAGCAGCGGACAGACAGGGGAGGGCTACACCTTC; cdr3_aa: CASSGQTGEGYTF
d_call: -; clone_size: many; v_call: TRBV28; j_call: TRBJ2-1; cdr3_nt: TGTGCCAGCCATCAAAGTGGGACTGTGGCCTACAATGAGCAGTTCTTC; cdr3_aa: CASHQSGTVAYNEQFF
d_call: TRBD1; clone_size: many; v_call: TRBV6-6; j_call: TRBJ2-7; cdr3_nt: TGTGCCAGCACCCGACCGGGACAGGGCGGGTACGAGCAGTACTTC; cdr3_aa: CASTRPGQGGYEQYF
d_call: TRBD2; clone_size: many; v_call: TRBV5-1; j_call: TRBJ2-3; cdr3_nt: TGCGCCAGCAGTCGGACTAGCGGGGATGGAGATACGCAGTATTTT; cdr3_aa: CASSRTSGDGDTQYF
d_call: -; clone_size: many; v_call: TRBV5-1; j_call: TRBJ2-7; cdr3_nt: TGCGCCAGCAGCTTGCAACAGGGAGACGAGCAGTACTTC; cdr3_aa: CASSLQQGDEQYF
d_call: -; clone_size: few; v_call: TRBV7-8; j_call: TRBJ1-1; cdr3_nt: TGTGCCAGCAGCTTGGAGAGAGATCGGTACACTGAAGCTTTCTTT; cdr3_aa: CASSLERDRYTEAFF
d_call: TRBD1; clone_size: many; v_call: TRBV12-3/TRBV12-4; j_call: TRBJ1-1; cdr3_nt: TGTGCCAGCAGCCCGGACAGGGTGAACACTGAAGCTTTCTTT; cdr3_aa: CASSPDRVNTEAFF
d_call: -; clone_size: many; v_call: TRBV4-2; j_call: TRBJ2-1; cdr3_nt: TGTGCCAGCAGCCAAGATGCGGGGAGCTCCTACAATGAGCAGTTCTTC; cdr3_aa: CASSQDAGSSYNEQFF
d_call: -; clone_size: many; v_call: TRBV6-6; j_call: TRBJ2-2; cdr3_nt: TGTGCCAGCAGTTACTTGACTACCAGGGGATACACCGGGGAGCTGTTTTTT; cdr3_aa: CASSYLTTRGYTGELFF
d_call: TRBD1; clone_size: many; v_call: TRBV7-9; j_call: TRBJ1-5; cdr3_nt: TGTGCCAGCAGCTTAGAGAGACCAGGGGGGCTACGGGGTCAGCCCCAGCATTTT; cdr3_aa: CASSLERPGGLRGQPQHF
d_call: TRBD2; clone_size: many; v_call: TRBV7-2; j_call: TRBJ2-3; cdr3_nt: TGTGCCAGCAGCCCCTCGACTAGCGGGTACTATACGCAGTATTTT; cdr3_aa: CASSPSTSGYYTQYF
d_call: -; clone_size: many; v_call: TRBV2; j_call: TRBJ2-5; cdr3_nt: TGTGCCAGCAGTGAAGCGAGGGAAGAGACCCAGTACTTC; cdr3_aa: CASSEAREETQYF
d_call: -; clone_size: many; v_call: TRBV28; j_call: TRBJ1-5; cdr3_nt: TGTGCCAGCAGTTTAGTTGCGAGGCCCCAGCATTTT; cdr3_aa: CASSLVARPQHF
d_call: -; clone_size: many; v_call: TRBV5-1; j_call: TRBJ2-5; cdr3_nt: TGCGCCAGCAGCCCTCAGGGGTGGCAGGAGACCCAGTACTTC; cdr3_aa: CASSPQGWQETQYF
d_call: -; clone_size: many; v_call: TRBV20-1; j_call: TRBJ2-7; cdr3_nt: TGCAGTGCTAGTACTCGGTTCCAGGGCATCCACGAGCAGTACTTC; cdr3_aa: CSASTRFQGIHEQYF
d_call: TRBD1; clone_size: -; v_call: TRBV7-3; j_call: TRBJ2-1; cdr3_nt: TGTGCCAGCAGCCCTACCGGGACAGGGGGCGGGGAGCAGTTCTTC; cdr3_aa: CASSPTGTGGGEQFF
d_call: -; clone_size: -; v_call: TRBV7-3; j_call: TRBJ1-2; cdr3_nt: -; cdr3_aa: CASSFYICSARDQEQGYGYTF
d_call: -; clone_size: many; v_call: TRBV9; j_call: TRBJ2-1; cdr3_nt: TGTGCCAGCAGCGTAAGCTTGGGAAATGAGCAGTTCTTC; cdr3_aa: CASSVSLGNEQFF
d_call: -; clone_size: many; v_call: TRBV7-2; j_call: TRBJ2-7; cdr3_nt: TGTGCCAGCAGCCCTTTATCGCCTAGGGGGGCCTCCTACGAGCAGTACTTC; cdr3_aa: CASSPLSPRGASYEQYF
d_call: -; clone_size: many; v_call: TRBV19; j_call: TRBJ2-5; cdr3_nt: TGTGCCAGTAGTACTGACCTTTTGGAAGCAGAGACCCAGTACTTC; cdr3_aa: CASSTDLLEAETQYF
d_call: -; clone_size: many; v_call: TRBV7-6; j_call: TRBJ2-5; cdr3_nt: TGTGCCAGCAGCTTATCCACAGGGAAATTTCAAGAGACCCAGTACTTC; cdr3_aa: CASSLSTGKFQETQYF
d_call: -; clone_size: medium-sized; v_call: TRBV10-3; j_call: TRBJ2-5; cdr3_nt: TGTGCCATCAGTGATAGGCGGAGCGAACAAGAGACCCAGTACTTC; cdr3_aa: CAISDRRSEQETQYF
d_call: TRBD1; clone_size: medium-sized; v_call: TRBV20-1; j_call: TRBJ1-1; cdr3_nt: TGCAGTGCTAGTTGGACAGGGGAAGCTTTCTTT; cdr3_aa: CSASWTGEAFF
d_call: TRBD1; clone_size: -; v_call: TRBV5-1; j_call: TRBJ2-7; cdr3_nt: TGCGCCAGCAGCCAGGACAGGGCCTACCCGAGGTCCTACGAGCAGTACTTC; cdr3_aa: CASSQDRAYPRSYEQYF
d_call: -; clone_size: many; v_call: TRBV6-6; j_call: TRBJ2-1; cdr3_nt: TGTGCCAGCAGCCCCGCGGGGTCATCCTACAATGAGCAGTTCTTC; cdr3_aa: CASSPAGSSYNEQFF
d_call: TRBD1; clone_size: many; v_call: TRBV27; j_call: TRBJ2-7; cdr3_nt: TGTGCCAGAAACCTACTAACGGGACAGGTTCCCTACGAGCAGTACTTC; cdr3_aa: CARNLLTGQVPYEQYF
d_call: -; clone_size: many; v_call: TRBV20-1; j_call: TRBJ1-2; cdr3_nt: TGCAGTGCTAGAGATCGAGGGGCAGGGGTCTATGGCTACACCTTC; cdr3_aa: CSARDRGAGVYGYTF
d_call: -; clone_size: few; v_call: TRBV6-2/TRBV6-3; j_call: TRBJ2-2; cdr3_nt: TGTGCCAGCAGGATAAGAGGGAACTATGCCGGGGAGCTGTTTTTT; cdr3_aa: CASRIRGNYAGELFF
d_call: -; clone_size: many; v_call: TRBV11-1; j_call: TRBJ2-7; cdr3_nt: TGTGCCAGCCCTCCGGTGGGGCGCTCCTACGAGCAGTACTTC; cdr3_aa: CASPPVGRSYEQYF
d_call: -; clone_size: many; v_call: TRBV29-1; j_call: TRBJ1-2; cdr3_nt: TGCAGCGTTGAAGAACCGGTGAGCGGCTACACCTTC; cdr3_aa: CSVEEPVSGYTF
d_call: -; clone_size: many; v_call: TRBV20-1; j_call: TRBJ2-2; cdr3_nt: TGCAGTGCTAGTTTGTGGGGCACCGGGGAGCTGTTTTTT; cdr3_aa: CSASLWGTGELFF
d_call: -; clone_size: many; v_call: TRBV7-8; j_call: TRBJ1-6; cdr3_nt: TGTGCCAGCACCCCAGTGAGGCTGATACGGGATTCACCCCTCCACTTT; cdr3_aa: CASTPVRLIRDSPLHF
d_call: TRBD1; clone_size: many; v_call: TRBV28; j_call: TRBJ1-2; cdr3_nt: TGTGCCAGCAGAGGGGGGACAGGCGCTAACTATGGCTACACCTTC; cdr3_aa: CASRGGTGANYGYTF
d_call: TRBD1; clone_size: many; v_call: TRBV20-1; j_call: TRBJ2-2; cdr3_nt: TGCAGTGCTAGAACCGGGACAGGGGGTCACACCGGGGAGCTGTTTTTT; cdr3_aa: CSARTGTGGHTGELFF
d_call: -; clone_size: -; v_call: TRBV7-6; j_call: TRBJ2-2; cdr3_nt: TGTGCCAGCAGCTTAGAGGTAGTCACCGGGGAGCTGTTTTTT; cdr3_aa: CASSLEVVTGELFF
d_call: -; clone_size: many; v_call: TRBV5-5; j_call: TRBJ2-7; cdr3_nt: TGTGCCAGCAGCTTGGCGGTTCGAGACAGGTATCTTCGCGAGCAGTACTTC; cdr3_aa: CASSLAVRDRYLREQYF
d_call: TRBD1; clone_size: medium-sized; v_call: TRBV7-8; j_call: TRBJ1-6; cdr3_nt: TGTGCCAGCAGCCAAACAGGGGGCTGGTCACCCCTCCACTTT; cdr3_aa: CASSQTGGWSPLHF
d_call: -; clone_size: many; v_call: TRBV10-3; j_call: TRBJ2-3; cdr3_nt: TGTGCCATCAGCCAGCTGACTAGCACAGATACGCAGTATTTT; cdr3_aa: CAISQLTSTDTQYF
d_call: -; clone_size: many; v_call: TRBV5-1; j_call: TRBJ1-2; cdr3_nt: TGCGCCAGCAGCTTGGCCCCGCCCGGGGGACGCTACGGGAACTATGGCTACACCTTC; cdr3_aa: CASSLAPPGGRYGNYGYTF
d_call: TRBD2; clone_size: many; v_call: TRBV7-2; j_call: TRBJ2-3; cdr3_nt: TGTGCCAGCAGCTTAGCCAGCGGGGACAGCACAGATACGCAGTATTTT; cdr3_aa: CASSLASGDSTDTQYF
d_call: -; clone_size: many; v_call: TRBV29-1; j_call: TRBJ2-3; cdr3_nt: TGCAGCGCGAACTCGGGGACTAGCACAGATACGCAGTATTTT; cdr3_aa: CSANSGTSTDTQYF
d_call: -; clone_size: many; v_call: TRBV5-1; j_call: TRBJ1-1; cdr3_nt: TGCGCCAGCAGCTTGGGGGTGTTGGACACTGAAGCTTTCTTT; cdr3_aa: CASSLGVLDTEAFF
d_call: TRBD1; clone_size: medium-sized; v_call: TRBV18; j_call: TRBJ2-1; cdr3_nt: TGTGCCAGCTCGACAGGGTACAATGAGCAGTTCTTC; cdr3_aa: CASSTGYNEQFF
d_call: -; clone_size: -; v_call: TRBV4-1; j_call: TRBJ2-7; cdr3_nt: TGCGCCAGCAGCCTATTGGGGATCGCCGAGCAGTACTTC; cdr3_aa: CASSLLGIAEQYF
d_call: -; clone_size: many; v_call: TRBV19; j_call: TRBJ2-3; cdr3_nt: TGTGCCAGCCGACAGAGCACAGATACGCAGTATTTT; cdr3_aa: CASRQSTDTQYF
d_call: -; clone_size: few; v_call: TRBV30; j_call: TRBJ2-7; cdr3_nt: TGTGCCTGGAGTGTACAAGGGCTCGAGCAGTACTTC; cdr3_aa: CAWSVQGLEQYF
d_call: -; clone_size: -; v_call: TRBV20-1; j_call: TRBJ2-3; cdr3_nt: TGCAGTGCCGAGGGGGTCACAGATACGCAGTATTTT; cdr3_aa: CSAEGVTDTQYF
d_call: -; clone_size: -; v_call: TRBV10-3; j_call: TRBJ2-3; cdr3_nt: TGTGCCTCCGACGCTAGTGGGGGGGCCCCCACAGATACGCAGTATTTT; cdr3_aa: CASDASGGAPTDTQYF
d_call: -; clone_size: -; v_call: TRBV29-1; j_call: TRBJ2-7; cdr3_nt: TGCAGCGTTGAACCCTGGGTTAGCGGCAACGAGCAGTACTTC; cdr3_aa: CSVEPWVSGNEQYF